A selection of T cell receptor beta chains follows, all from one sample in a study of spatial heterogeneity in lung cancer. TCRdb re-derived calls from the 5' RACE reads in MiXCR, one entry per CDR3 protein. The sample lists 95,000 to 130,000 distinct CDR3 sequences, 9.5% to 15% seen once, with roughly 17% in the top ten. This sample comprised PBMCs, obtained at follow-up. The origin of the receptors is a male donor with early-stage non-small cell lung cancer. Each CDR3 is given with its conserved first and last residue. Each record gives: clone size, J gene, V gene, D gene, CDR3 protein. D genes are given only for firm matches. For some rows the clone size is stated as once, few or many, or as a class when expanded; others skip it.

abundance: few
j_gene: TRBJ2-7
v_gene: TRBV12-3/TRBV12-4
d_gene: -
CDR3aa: CASSLEGRKGYEQYF

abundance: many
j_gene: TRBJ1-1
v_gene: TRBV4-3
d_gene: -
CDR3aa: CASSQESGLPEAFF

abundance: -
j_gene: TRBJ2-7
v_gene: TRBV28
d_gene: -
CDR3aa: CASRTRTVAYEQYF

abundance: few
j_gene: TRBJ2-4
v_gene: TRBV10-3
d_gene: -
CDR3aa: CAISESINAKNIQYF

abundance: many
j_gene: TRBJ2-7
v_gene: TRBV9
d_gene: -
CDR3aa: CASSVGGHSYEQYF

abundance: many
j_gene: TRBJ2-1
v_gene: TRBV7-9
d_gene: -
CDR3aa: CASSLTSPSFIYNEQFF

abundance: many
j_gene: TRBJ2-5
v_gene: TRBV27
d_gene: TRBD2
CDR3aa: CASSRLAGEETQYF

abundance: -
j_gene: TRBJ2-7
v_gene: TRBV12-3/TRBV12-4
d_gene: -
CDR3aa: CASGPGGRYEQYF

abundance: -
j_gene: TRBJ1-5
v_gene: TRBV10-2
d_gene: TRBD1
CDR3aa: CASSEPAGTGGNQPQHF

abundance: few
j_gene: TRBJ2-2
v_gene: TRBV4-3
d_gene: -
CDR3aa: CASSQVTVAGELFF

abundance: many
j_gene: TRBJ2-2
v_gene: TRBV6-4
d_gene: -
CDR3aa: CASSGSTDYTGELFF

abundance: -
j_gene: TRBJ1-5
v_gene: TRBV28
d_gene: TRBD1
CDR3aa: CASSAGTAGNQPQHF

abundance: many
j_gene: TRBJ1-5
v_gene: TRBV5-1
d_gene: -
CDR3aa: CASSLLQGGQPQHF

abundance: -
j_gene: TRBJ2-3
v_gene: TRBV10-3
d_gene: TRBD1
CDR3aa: CAISPSKGQGAADTQYF

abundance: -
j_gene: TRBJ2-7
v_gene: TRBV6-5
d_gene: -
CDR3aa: CASSYSLSYEQYF

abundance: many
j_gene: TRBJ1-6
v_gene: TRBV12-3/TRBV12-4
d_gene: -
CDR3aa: CASSPLLGARNSPLHF

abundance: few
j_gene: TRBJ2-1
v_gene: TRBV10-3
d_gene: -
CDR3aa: CAISESGQKNSEQFF

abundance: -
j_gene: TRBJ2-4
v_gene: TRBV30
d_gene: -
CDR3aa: CAWSGLAKNIQYF

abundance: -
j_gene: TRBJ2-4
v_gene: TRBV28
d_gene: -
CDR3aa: CASSPGTGIAKNIQYF

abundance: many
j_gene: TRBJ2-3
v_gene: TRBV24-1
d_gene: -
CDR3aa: CATSGLTDTQYF

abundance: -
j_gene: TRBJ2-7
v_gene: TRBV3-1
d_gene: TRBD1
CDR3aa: CASSQPGQGDHEQYF

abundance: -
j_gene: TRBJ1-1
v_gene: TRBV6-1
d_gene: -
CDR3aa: CASSAQIAGAHTEAFF

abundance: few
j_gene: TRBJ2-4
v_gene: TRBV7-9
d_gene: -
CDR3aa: CASSLGSGRQASLAKNIQYF

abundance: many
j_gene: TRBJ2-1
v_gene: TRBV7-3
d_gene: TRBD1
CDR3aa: CASSVRTGSSYNEQFF

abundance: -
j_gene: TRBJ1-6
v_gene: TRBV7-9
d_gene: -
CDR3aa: CASGPLEPLHF

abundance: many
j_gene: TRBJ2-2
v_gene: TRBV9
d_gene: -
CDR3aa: CASSVLGQNTGELFF

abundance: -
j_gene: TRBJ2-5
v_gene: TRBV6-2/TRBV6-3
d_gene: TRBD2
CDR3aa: CASSKDGLARETQYF

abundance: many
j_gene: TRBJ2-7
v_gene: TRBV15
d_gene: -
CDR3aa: CATSRDEIDYEQYF

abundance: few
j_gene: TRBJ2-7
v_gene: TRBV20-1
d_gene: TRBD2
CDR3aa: CSALSGGRSYEQYF

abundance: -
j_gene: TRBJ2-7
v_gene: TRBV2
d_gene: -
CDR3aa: CARGRPYEQYF